The 15 T cell receptor beta chains presented below share a single source sample, sequenced in a study of cytomegalovirus exposure and HLA in healthy donors. The primer mix had 60 Vbeta and 13 Jbeta primers. Generated by immunoSEQ multiplex PCR, the TCRdb table keeps only in-frame clones and is missing some. In the table there are 250,000 to 350,000 clones, 80% of which are singletons. Sequenced material: PBMCs. These receptors were collected from a girl aged 2 to 10 in good health and CMV-seronegative.

This rearrangement joins TRBV18 to TRBJ2-7; D is perhaps TRBD2 (6 bases). The CDR3 loop spans 15 amino acids. The germline V gene has CDR1 KGHSH and CDR2 LQKENI. V was trimmed by 2 bases and J by 0 bases, leaving 11 bases between them. The CDR3 protein is CASSPGGKRSYEQYF. The CDR3 nucleotides are TGTGCCAGCTCACCAGGGGGGAAGCGCTCCTACGAGCAGTACTTC.

With respect to this clone: At one boundary the junction diverges from the germline segment, which might be a read error. The chain links TRBV5-1 to TRBJ2-3; D might be TRBD1 (5 bases). Germline CDR1 and CDR2: SGHRS and YFSETQ. The length of the CDR3 is 14 residues. CDR3 amino acids: CASSFGWVTGTQYF. The CDR3 DNA sequence: TGCGCCAGCAGCTTCGGGTGGGTCACAGGTACGCAGTATTTT.

The V and J genes are TRBV7-9 and TRBJ1-5, with D hard to call. V gave up 11 bases and J gave up 0 bases, with 8 bases separating them. CDR3 length: 12 amino acids. CDR1 is SEHNR and CDR2 is FQNEAQ in the germline V gene (reference sequence). The CDR3 nucleotides are TGTGCCTCCGGGAATAGCAATCAGCCCCAGCATTTT. Translating it yields CASGNSNQPQHF.

The chain joins TRBV7-7 to TRBJ2-7, with TRBD2 matching over 9 bases. Germline V lookup: CDR1 SSHAT, CDR2 FNYEAQ (reference sequence). This CDR3 spans 15 amino acids. The trim removed 5 bases at V and 2 bases at J, leaving 7 bases unmatched. CDR3 protein: CASSAGGGGPYEQYF. The CDR3 nucleotides read TGTGCCAGCAGCGCGGGAGGGGGAGGGCCCTACGAGCAGTACTTC.

The V and J genes are TRBV7-9 and TRBJ2-7; no firm D call. Germline V lookup: CDR1 SEHNR, CDR2 FQNEAQ (reference sequence). With 5 bases removed from V and 2 bases from J, the gap between germline ends came to 10 bases. The CDR3 runs 13 residues. DNA of the CDR3: TGTGCCAGCAGCCCGCGAAACCCCTACGAGCAGTACTTC. Encoded protein: CASSPRNPYEQYF.

The chain combines TRBV6-6 with TRBJ1-3; the match to TRBD1 covers 8 bases. Germline V gene sequence: CDR1 MNHNY, CDR2 SVGAGI (reference sequence). CDR3 size: 16 residues. The trim removed 6 bases at V and 4 bases at J, leaving 11 bases unmatched. The CDR3 DNA sequence: TGTGCCAGCAGGGGGGCCGACAGGGGAGTAGGAAACACCATATATTTT. This encodes CASRGADRGVGNTIYF.

The V gene is TRBV5-4, the J gene TRBJ1-6; 7 nucleotides agree with TRBD1. CDR3 length: 14 amino acids. V was pared by 4 bases and J by 7 bases, with 5 bases of the junction left unmatched. Germline CDR1 reads SGHNT; CDR2 reads YYREEE (reference sequence). The CDR3 nucleotides read TGTGCCAGCAGCGGGACAGTTGGGAATTCACCCCTCCACTTT. Translated, it gives CASSGTVGNSPLHF.

The rearrangement joins TRBV9 to TRBJ2-3; 7 bases match TRBD1. The ends lost 3 bases at V and 2 bases at J; junction bases unmatched: 18. The CDR3 runs to 19 residues. Per germline, CDR1 SGDLS and CDR2 YYNGEE. This CDR3 reads CASSGFLIETGLPTDTQYF. The DNA for the CDR3 is TGTGCCAGCAGCGGATTCCTCATAGAGACAGGGCTTCCCACAGATACGCAGTATTTT.

The V gene is TRBV7-2, the J gene TRBJ2-3, with TRBD2 as a possible D gene (5 bases). The CDR3 extends over 14 amino acids. Per the germline V gene, CDR1 is SGHTA and CDR2 is FQGNSA. Trimming pared 7 bases from V and 0 bases from J, leaving 11 bases between. In DNA form, the CDR3 reads TGTGCCAGCACCCGAGGCGGGAGCACAGATACGCAGTATTTT. Its protein product is CASTRGGSTDTQYF.

The chain links TRBV28 to TRBJ1-5, with D possibly TRBD1 on 5 matching bases. Trimming took 5 bases from V and 6 from J, leaving 20 bases between them. The CDR3 has 16 residues. CDR1 MDHEN and CDR2 SYDVKM come from the germline V gene. CDR3: CASSVVGTATTQPQHF. CDR3 nucleotides: TGTGCCAGCAGTGTTGTCGGGACTGCCACCACTCAGCCCCAGCATTTT.

The V gene is TRBV11-2, the J gene TRBJ1-1; 7 nucleotides align to TRBD1. Germline V gene lookup returns CDR1 SGHAT and CDR2 FQNNGV. This CDR3 is built from 12 residues. The junction had 2 bases not matched to a gene; V was cut back by 3 bases and J by 7 bases. For the CDR3, the DNA is TGTGCCAGCAGCTTCCAGGGGGGTGAAGCTTTCTTT. Protein product: CASSFQGGEAFF.

J is TRBJ1-5 and V is TRBV28; D is uncertain. This CDR3 has 16 residues. The V end lost 1 base, the J end lost 0 bases, and 10 bases lay between the germline ends. In germline, CDR1 is MDHEN, CDR2 SYDVKM. This CDR3 reads CASSLLQIYSNQPQHF. As DNA, the CDR3 is TGTGCCAGCAGTTTATTACAGATTTATAGCAATCAGCCCCAGCATTTT.

The chain recombines TRBV6-6 with TRBJ1-4, with a weak D call TRBD1 (5 bases). The V gene lost 6 bases and the J gene lost 1 base, with 9 bases spanning the gap. Germline V lookup: CDR1 MNHNY, CDR2 SVGAGI (reference sequence). The CDR3 runs 14 residues. CDR3 residues: CASSHRRTNEKLFF. The CDR3 region has the DNA TGTGCCAGCAGCCACAGGCGAACTAATGAAAAACTGTTTTTT.

The J gene is TRBJ1-2, the V gene TRBV12-2; TRBD1 is the table's D call and was not checked against the DNA. TRBV12-2 counts as a pseudogene. The CDR3 is made up of 14 amino acids. The CDR3 here is CASRLGSTNYGYTF. The CDR3 nucleotides read TGTGCAAGTCGCTTAGGGTCCACAAACTATGGCTACACCTTC.

This clone appeared a few times. This sequence joins TRBV5-1 and TRBJ1-1, with 8 nucleotides matching TRBD1. Losses at the gene ends were 0 bases for V and 1 base for J; bases not matched to a gene: 2. CDR1 is SGHRS and CDR2 is YFSETQ in the germline V gene. The CDR3 totals 15 residues. The CDR3 protein is CASSLGQGTNTEAFF. The CDR3 coding sequence is TGCGCCAGCAGCTTGGGACAGGGGACGAACACTGAAGCTTTCTTT. The variable domain in full, completed from reference TRBV5-1 and TRBJ1-1, reads KAGVTQTPRYLIKTRGQQVTLSCSPISGHRSVSWYQQTPGQGLQFLFEYFSETQRNKGNFPGRFSGRQFSNSRSEMNVSTLELGDSALYLCASSLGQGTNTEAFFGQGTRLTVV.